The next 32 T cell receptor beta chains were all read from a single sample in a study of T cells in Graves' hyperthyroidism and ophthalmopathy. RNA transcripts gave rise to amplified TCR beta CDR3 regions. RT-PCR in the first round (using the HTBI primer set) targeted the TCR CDR3. TCRdb fed the multiplex PCR reads into MiXCR, producing one record per CDR3 protein. The table records over 400,000 distinct CDR3 sequences, roughly 22% of them present only once. The sequenced material came from blood. The source is a woman between 65 and 79 years old with Graves' ophthalmopathy.

This sequence joins TRBV24-1 and TRBJ2-6; D tentatively reads TRBD1 or TRBD2 (5 bases each). V was clipped by 8 bases and J by 0 bases, with 10 bases between them. The CDR3 contains 15 residues. CDR1 and CDR2 from the germline V gene are KGHDR and SFDVKD. The CDR3: CATMGPFSGANVLTF. CDR3 bases: TGTGCCACCATGGGACCTTTCTCTGGGGCCAACGTCCTGACTTTC.

The chain has TRBV6-2 or TRBV6-3 and TRBJ2-7; D ambiguous. V was clipped by 6 bases and J by 1 base, with 13 bases between them. Germline V gene lookup returns CDR1 MNHEY and CDR2 SVGEGT. The CDR3 sequence is 14 residues long. CDR3 in DNA: TGTGCCAGCAGGCGAAACCCTGAATCCTACGAGCAGTACTTC. This sequence encodes CASRRNPESYEQYF.

The J gene is TRBJ2-2, the V gene TRBV7-9, with D perhaps TRBD2 (5 bases). Germline CDR1 and CDR2: SEHNR and FQNEAQ (reference sequence). Trimming took 4 bases from V and 5 from J, leaving 20 bases between them. The CDR3 totals 17 residues. CDR3: CASSSLLEALGTGELFF. CDR3 sequence (DNA): TGTGCCAGCAGCTCCCTTTTGGAGGCTCTGGGGACCGGGGAGCTGTTTTTT.

The V and J genes are TRBV12-3 or TRBV12-4 and TRBJ2-2; D possibly corresponds to TRBD2 (6 bases). The CDR3 extends over 20 amino acids. Trimming removed 6 bases at V and 6 bases at J, with 32 bases between. In nucleotides, the CDR3 is TGTGCCAGCAGCCACCTCAGACTAGTTAGGTCCCCTCGTGGGCCCGGGGAGCTGTTTTTT. This sequence encodes CASSHLRLVRSPRGPGELFF.

CDR3: CASRLGQGAYYGYTF. For the CDR3, the DNA is TGTGCCAGTAGACTGGGACAGGGGGCTTATTATGGCTACACCTTC. V and J are TRBV19 and TRBJ1-2, with 12 positions matching TRBD1. J was trimmed by 5 bases and V by 6 bases; bases with no gene match: 7. The CDR3 length is 15 residues. In germline, CDR1 is LNHDA, CDR2 SQIVND (reference sequence).

CDR3 DNA: TGTGCCACCAGCAGAGATTTCGGGGAGCTGTTTTTT. Amino acid sequence: CATSRDFGELFF. The rearrangement links TRBV15 to TRBJ2-2; D is unclear. CDR1 is LNHNV, CDR2 YYDKDF, per germline (reference sequence). The CDR3 contains 12 residues. The ends were cut back, 0 bases at V and 7 bases at J, with 3 bases in the middle.

This clonotype has a count of ten or more. This chain uses TRBV7-2 with TRBJ2-5; unclear D gene. Trimming removed 1 base from V and 5 bases from J, with 8 bases in between. This CDR3 is built from 13 residues. In germline, CDR1 is SGHTA, CDR2 FQGNSA. CDR3 in amino acids: CASSLGSRETQYF. The CDR3 DNA reads as TGTGCCAGCAGCTTAGGGTCCCGGGAGACCCAGTACTTC.

This clonotype came up many times. The chain uses TRBV27 and TRBJ1-1, with 10 bases fitting TRBD1. CDR1 and CDR2 (germline): MNHEY, SMNVEV (reference sequence). This CDR3 has 16 residues. V shed 3 bases and J 0 bases; nucleotides not matched to a gene: 4. The CDR3 spells CASSLGTGVLNTEAFF. In DNA, the CDR3 is TGTGCCAGCAGTTTGGGGACAGGGGTGCTGAACACTGAAGCTTTCTTT.

Of note for this clonotype: Compared with germline, one end of the junction differs, possibly owing to a read error. CDR3 DNA sequence: TGTGCTAGCAGCCAGGGACTAGCCCCAGATACGCAGTATTTT. Protein product: CASSQGLAPDTQYF. This chain links TRBV7-7 with TRBJ2-3, with TRBD2 matching over 9 bases. The CDR3 is 14 amino acids. Germline values: CDR1 SSHAT, CDR2 FNYEAQ (reference sequence). Full variable domain (rest looked up from reference TRBV7-7 and TRBJ2-3): GAGVSQSPRYKVTKRGQDVTLRCDPISSHATLYWYQQALGQGPEFLTYFNYEAQPDKSGLPSDRFSAERPEGSISTLTIQRTEQRDSAMYRCASSQGLAPDTQYFGPGTRLTVL.

About this clonotype: Germline and junction disagree at one end, which may indicate a read error. The genes are TRBV6-4 and TRBJ2-5, with D possibly being TRBD1 or TRBD2 (5 bases each). Germline V gene data show CDR1 as MRHNA and CDR2 as SNTAGT. This CDR3 has 13 residues. CDR3 sequence: CASSESGRLAQYF. CDR3 sequence (DNA): TGCGCCAGCAGTGAGTCGGGACGGTTGGCCCAGTACTTC.

This clonotype was counted between two and nine times. V gene TRBV2 combines with J gene TRBJ2-4; TRBD1 agrees at 8 bases. The CDR3 contains 13 residues. Germline loops: CDR1 SNHLY, CDR2 FYNNEI. The trim removed 3 bases at V and 6 bases at J, leaving 1 base unmatched. CDR3 coding DNA: TGTGCCAGCAGTGAGGGACAGGTAAACATTCAGTACTTC. Encoded protein: CASSEGQVNIQYF. Using reference TRBV2 and TRBJ2-4 for the parts outside the CDR3, the full variable domain is EPEVTQTPSHQVTQMGQEVILRCVPISNHLYFYWYRQILGQKVEFLVSFYNNEISEKSEIFDDQFSVERPDGSNFTLKIRSTKLEDSAMYFCASSEGQVNIQYFGAGTRLSVL.

The table lists this clonotype with many counts. The chain uses TRBV10-3 and TRBJ2-6; D ambiguous. CDR1 and CDR2 (germline): ENHRY, SYGVKD. V lost 4 bases and J 0 bases, leaving 10 bases between the germline ends. This CDR3 comprises 16 residues. Written as DNA, the CDR3 is TGTGCCATCAGTGCAGGACCGACCTCTGGGGCCAACGTCCTGACTTTC. Translated: CAISAGPTSGANVLTF.

On this clonotype: Germline and junction disagree at one end, which may indicate a read error. The chain couples TRBV6-1 to TRBJ2-7; the match to TRBD2 covers 12 bases. Per the germline V gene, CDR1 is MNHNS and CDR2 is SASEGT. CDR3 length: 15 residues. The CDR3 loop is CASSVGLAGSYEQHF. The DNA for the CDR3 is TGTGCCAGCAGCGTTGGACTAGCGGGATCCTACGAGCAGCACTTC.

This sequence joins TRBV6-1 and TRBJ2-3; D unresolved. Germline-derived CDR1 and CDR2 are MNHNS and SASEGT. The CDR3 covers 17 residues. V was cut by 0 bases and J by 1 base, with 14 bases left in between. Written as DNA, the CDR3 is TGTGCCAGCAGTGAAGCTAGGCGGAATTGGGGCACAGATACGCAGTATTTT. This sequence encodes CASSEARRNWGTDTQYF.

This clonotype was detected only a few times. The chain links TRBV7-8 to TRBJ2-7, with 13 positions matching TRBD2. The CDR3 covers 17 residues. Germline CDR1 is SGHVS and CDR2 is FQNEAQ. Germline trimming cut 3 bases from V and 4 bases from J; bases unmatched to any gene: 9. The CDR3 DNA reads TGTGCCAGCAGCTTCCCGGGGGGACTAGCGGGACAATACGAGCAGTACTTC. Its protein is CASSFPGGLAGQYEQYF.

In its sample, this clonotype was seen many times. The genes are TRBV7-9 and TRBJ2-2; TRBD2 is a possible D gene (6 bases). The CDR3 consists of 16 residues. CDR1 SEHNR and CDR2 FQNEAQ come from the germline V gene (reference sequence). V shed 2 bases and J shed 3 bases, with 13 bases lying between them. The CDR3 region has the DNA TGTGCCAGCAGCTTATATCCGGGACTTTACACCGGGGAGCTGTTTTTT. This translates into CASSLYPGLYTGELFF.

This clonotype was counted between two and nine times. This rearrangement joins TRBV29-1 to TRBJ1-1, with D hard to call. V shed 0 bases and J shed 3 bases, with 8 bases lying between them. The germline V gene encodes CDR1 SQVTM and CDR2 ANQGSEA. The CDR3 sequence is 13 residues long. The DNA of the CDR3 is TGCAGCGTTGAAGAGGTCCCAGACACTGAAGCTTTCTTT. This sequence encodes CSVEEVPDTEAFF.

This chain connects TRBV9 to TRBJ2-5; D not certain. Germline CDR1 is SGDLS and CDR2 is YYNGEE. The CDR3 totals 15 residues. Trimming stripped 0 bases from V and 4 bases from J, with 13 bases between. In DNA, the CDR3 is TGTGCCAGCAGCGTAGAGGGCGTATCAGGAGAGACCCAGTACTTC. The encoded protein is CASSVEGVSGETQYF. Combining the CDR3 with reference TRBV9 and TRBJ2-5 gives the whole variable domain DSGVTQTPKHLITATGQRVTLRCSPRSGDLSVYWYQQSLDQGLQFLIQYYNGEERAKGNILERFSAQQFPDLHSELNLSSLELGDSALYFCASSVEGVSGETQYFGPGTRLLVL.

This clonotype was observed many times. The V and J genes are TRBV11-2 and TRBJ2-5; TRBD2 matches at 8 bases. Germline assignment: CDR1 SGHAT and CDR2 FQNNGV. The CDR3 has 15 amino acids. V shed 5 bases and J 2 bases; nucleotides not matched to a gene: 7. The CDR3 nucleotides read TGTGCCAGCAGCCGTAGCACTAGCGGACAAGAGACCCAGTACTTC. Its translation: CASSRSTSGQETQYF.

The V call is TRBV6-1, the J call TRBJ2-3; D may be TRBD2 (5 bases). The V end lost 7 bases, the J end lost 4 bases, and 15 bases lay between the germline ends. Germline values: CDR1 MNHNS, CDR2 SASEGT. The CDR3 has 14 residues. The CDR3 protein is CASTPPAGSDTQYF. The CDR3 DNA reads as TGTGCCAGCACTCCGCCCGCGGGCTCAGATACGCAGTATTTT.

This clonotype was counted many times. V and J are TRBV24-1 and TRBJ2-3; D gene ambiguous. The CDR3 length is 13 residues. Germline CDR1 KGHDR, CDR2 SFDVKD. The V gene lost 5 bases and the J gene lost 2 bases, with 7 bases spanning the gap. CDR3 coding DNA: TGTGCCACCAGTGGCAGCAACACAGATACGCAGTATTTT. Residues: CATSGSNTDTQYF.

V gene TRBV20-1 combines with J gene TRBJ1-5; perhaps TRBD1 as D (5 bases). Trimming took 1 base from V and 4 from J, leaving 14 bases between them. The germline CDR1 and CDR2 sequences are DFQATT and SNEGSKA (reference sequence). This CDR3 is built from 15 residues. The CDR3 protein is CSARGMGWGNQPQHF. CDR3 nucleotides: TGCAGTGCTAGAGGCATGGGATGGGGGAATCAGCCCCAGCATTTT.

V and J are TRBV20-1 and TRBJ2-3; 8 positions agree with TRBD2. Germline CDR1 is DFQATT and CDR2 is SNEGSKA (reference sequence). J was trimmed by 0 bases and V by 5 bases; bases with no gene match: 4. This CDR3 spans 14 amino acids. CDR3: CSAPAGGSTDTQYF. CDR3 nucleotide sequence: TGCAGTGCTCCCGCGGGGGGAAGCACAGATACGCAGTATTTT.

This clonotype appeared many times. This chain links TRBV6-1 with TRBJ2-7, with 11 bases fitting TRBD2. The CDR3 is made up of 17 amino acids. Germline V CDR1 and CDR2: MNHNS, SASEGT. Trimming took 0 bases from V and 0 from J; bases not matched to a gene: 4. The CDR3 region has the DNA TGTGCCAGCAGTGAAGCGGGACTAGCGGACACCTCCTACGAGCAGTACTTC. Translation gives CASSEAGLADTSYEQYF.

A single count supports this clonotype. The chain recombines TRBV5-1 with TRBJ1-1, with TRBD1 identical over 11 bases. The V and J ends lost 4 bases and 3 bases, in that order; junction bases with no gene match: 5. CDR1 is SGHRS and CDR2 is YFSETQ in the germline V gene. The CDR3 extends over 15 amino acids. CDR3 in DNA: TGCGCCAGCAGCCCGGGACAGGGGGATCACACTGAAGCTTTCTTT. This encodes CASSPGQGDHTEAFF.

The V gene is TRBV7-2, the J gene TRBJ1-5; the D gene is possibly TRBD1 (6 bases). The germline V gene encodes CDR1 SGHTA and CDR2 FQGNSA. Trimming shortened V by 5 bases and J by 5 bases, and 10 bases separated the two germline ends. The CDR3 consists of 13 residues. Here the CDR3 reads CASSNGQYQPQHF. The CDR3 region has the DNA TGTGCCAGCAGCAACGGACAGTATCAGCCCCAGCATTTT.

This clonotype was observed many times. The CDR3 nucleotides read TGTGCCAGCAGCTTAGATGGACACTCTAGACCAGATACGCAGTATTTT. Translating gives CASSLDGHSRPDTQYF. The chain employs TRBV7-2 and TRBJ2-3, with D maybe TRBD1 (5 bases). The CDR3 contains 16 residues. CDR1 is SGHTA, CDR2 FQGNSA, per germline. The ends were cut back, 1 base at V and 4 bases at J, with 15 bases in the middle. Supplemented by reference TRBV7-2 and TRBJ2-3, the full variable domain reads GAGVSQSPSNKVTEKGKDVELRCDPISGHTALYWYRQSLGQGLEFLIYFQGNSAPDKSGLPSDRFSAERTGGSVSTLTIQRTQQEDSAVYLCASSLDGHSRPDTQYFGPGTRLTVL.

The chain joins TRBV29-1 to TRBJ2-5, with D unresolved. Germline values: CDR1 SQVTM, CDR2 ANQGSEA. V was shortened by 3 bases and J by 4 bases, with 6 bases between the two germline ends. CDR3 length: 11 residues. The CDR3 DNA reads TGCAGCGTTGACTTGGGAGAGACCCAGTACTTC. Residues: CSVDLGETQYF.

Worth noting for this clonotype: The DNA is left out, because the CDR3 cannot be placed on it with certainty; the CDR3 is given as TCRdb lists it. The chain combines TRBV11-2 with TRBJ2-7; TRBD2 was called by the table and not checked on the DNA. The CDR3 is 15 residues long, ends included. The germline V gene has CDR1 SGHAT and CDR2 FQNNGV. CDR3 in amino acids: CASSVASGNVYERYF.

The chain uses TRBV3-1 and TRBJ2-4, with D possibly TRBD2 on 5 matching bases. V lost 3 bases and J 3 bases, leaving 12 bases between the germline ends. Per germline, CDR1 LGHDT and CDR2 YNNKEL (reference sequence). This CDR3 is built from 15 residues. The CDR3, as DNA: TGTGCCAGCAGCCAGTCAGGAGGAGGCAAAAACATTCAGTACTTC. Translating gives CASSQSGGGKNIQYF.

The chain combines TRBV6-1 with TRBJ1-2; 7 bases align to TRBD1. Germline V gene lookup returns CDR1 MNHNS and CDR2 SASEGT. The V and J ends lost 6 bases and 4 bases, in that order; junction bases with no gene match: 5. There are 13 residues in the CDR3. The CDR3: CASRPQGLYGYTF. The CDR3 DNA reads as TGTGCCAGCAGACCACAGGGGCTCTATGGCTACACCTTC.

This clonotype showed up just a few times. J is TRBJ2-7 and V is TRBV20-1, with 11 bases that match TRBD2. CDR3 size: 17 residues. V dropped 3 bases and J dropped 2; count of bases not matched to a gene: 12. The V gene's germline CDR1 is DFQATT and CDR2 SNEGSKA (reference sequence). The CDR3 loop is CSARGGLAAWGTYEQYF. CDR3 coding DNA: TGCAGTGCTAGGGGGGGACTAGCGGCTTGGGGGACCTACGAGCAGTACTTC.